This TCR beta chain was sequenced for a study of beta chain features in type 1 diabetes. Study information: All of the samples together had roughly 110 million sorted cells examined.

This clone was seen a few times. What it binds is unknown. All of the isolated RNA was reverse transcribed, so expressed TCRB transcripts were sequenced. An average of about 3.6 million reads was obtained for naive, central memory and regulatory T cell samples. Only in-frame clones appear in the TCRdb table, and some are missing; sequencing was by immunoSEQ multiplex PCR. The sample shows about 130,000 clones, roughly 10% of them seen only once. CDR1 LGHNA and CDR2 YNFKEQ come from the germline V gene. The CDR3 length is 16 residues. V was cut by 0 bases and J by 7 bases, with 18 bases left in between. General study findings and limits: Fewer insertions but more deletions were seen at VDJ junctions in type 1 diabetes patients. A moderate, significant TCRB CDR3 shortening appeared in type 1 diabetes across four CD4+ subsets. The similarity of naive, central memory and Treg TCRB repertoires appeared greater among patients than among healthy donors.

Input material: central memory CD4+ T cells from blood. The source of this sequence is a man younger than 40 with type 1 diabetes. The J gene is TRBJ2-5, the V gene TRBV4-2; possible D gene TRBD2, 5 bases. The CDR3 region has the DNA TGTGCCAGCAGCCAAGAGCTTAGCGCCGCCGCCAGGACCCAGTACTTC. Amino acid sequence: CASSQELSAAARTQYF.